Included here is one TCR beta chain sequence, with context. Amplification used 60 Vbeta primers and 13 Jbeta primers. Profiling relied on immunoSEQ multiplex PCR, and the TCRdb table lists in-frame clones only, not all of them. The sample shows roughly 150,000 clones, around a tenth of them seen only once. The data were taken from a study of cytomegalovirus exposure and HLA in healthy donors. The sample was PBMCs. The receptor was isolated from a male donor in good health and CMV-seronegative.

The CDR3 region is CASFSMGTGELFF. CDR3 sequence (DNA): TGTGCCAGCTTTAGCATGGGCACCGGGGAGCTGTTTTTT. This sequence joins TRBV18 and TRBJ2-2; no firm D call. CDR1 is KGHSH and CDR2 is LQKENI in the germline V gene. The CDR3 has 13 residues. V lost 7 bases and J 4 bases, leaving 10 bases between the germline ends.